This T cell receptor beta chain was sequenced during a study of identical twins. Whole-study findings and limits: In zero-insertion analyses, partial confounding could arise from invariant MAIT and iNKT cells. It was cross-sectional statistical analysis, not following the same donors, that the conclusions relied on.

After template switching added a universal primer site, the resulting cDNA carried unique molecular identifiers. TCRdb called the 5' RACE reads again in MiXCR, with one record for every CDR3 protein. The sample yields hundreds of thousands of distinct CDR3 sequences, over 9% seen once. This clonotype was found a few times. Its antigen is undetermined. The CDR3 has 16 residues. Germline assignment: CDR1 SQVTM and CDR2 ANQGSEA. The V end was cut by 3 bases, the J end by 2 bases, with 18 bases between. These same records also appear under a second study, on yellow fever vaccine responses in identical twins. Per that paper: In identical twins, vaccine T cell responses appeared partly shared and partly individual.

The chain has TRBV29-1 and TRBJ2-3; no clear D gene. This TCR was sampled from a woman aged 18-29 years in good health. Sequenced sample: PBMCs. CDR3 bases: TGCAGCGTTGAGGGGATATTCGGGCCATACACAGATACGCAGTATTTT. It specifies CSVEGIFGPYTDTQYF.